The entry below describes one T cell receptor beta chain. As yet, its antigen is unknown. The V end lost 11 bases, the J end lost 6 bases, and 17 bases lay between the germline ends. CDR1 and CDR2 (germline): MDHEN, SYDVKM. The CDR3 covers 13 residues. Sequencing used immunoSEQ multiplex PCR; TCRdb keeps in-frame clones, though not all of them. Among some 90,000 clones, approximately 90% were seen once, and the ten largest hold roughly 5%. The source of the sample is a study of T cell responses to AZD1222 COVID-19 vaccine. Study-level points and caveats: Researchers took repertoire samples only after the peak T cell response had come. The donor group comprised mostly white British people and more females; the analysis possibly underestimated clonal diversity. Across spike, vaccine-associated CD4 TCRs were found, dominant at 160-218 and 743-854.

The sequences come from peripheral blood, collected on day 0 of MenACWY control vaccination. The chain carries TRBV28 and TRBJ2-1, with a tentative D call TRBD1 (5 bases). This TCR derives from an adult in good health. This CDR3 reads CAAQDPNSNEQFF. The CDR3, as DNA: TGTGCCGCACAGGACCCAAATTCCAATGAGCAGTTCTTC.